Sequencing of this T cell receptor (beta chain) was carried out in a study of T cell responses to AZD1222 COVID-19 vaccine. The study's findings and limits: AZD1222 recipients seropositive at baseline numbered only 6 or 7. No repertoire was sampled before or during the peak T cell response, only after it.

Germline trimming cut 2 bases from V and 7 bases from J; bases unmatched to any gene: 10. The CDR3 consists of 16 residues. The germline CDR1 and CDR2 sequences are MNHEY and SVGEGT. Only in-frame clones appear in the TCRdb table, and some are missing; sequencing was by immunoSEQ multiplex PCR. The data contain around 80,000 clones, 80% to 90% of them singletons. This clone has a single count. Its antigen is not known. The J gene is TRBJ2-3, the V gene TRBV6-2 or TRBV6-3; 9 bases match TRBD2. The TCR originated in an adult who received the AZD1222 COVID-19 vaccine. The sequencing here drew on peripheral blood, taken 28 days after the second AZD1222 dose. The CDR3 is CASSYAWAGGINTQYF. DNA for the CDR3: TGTGCCAGCAGTTACGCTTGGGCGGGGGGGATAAATACGCAGTATTTT.